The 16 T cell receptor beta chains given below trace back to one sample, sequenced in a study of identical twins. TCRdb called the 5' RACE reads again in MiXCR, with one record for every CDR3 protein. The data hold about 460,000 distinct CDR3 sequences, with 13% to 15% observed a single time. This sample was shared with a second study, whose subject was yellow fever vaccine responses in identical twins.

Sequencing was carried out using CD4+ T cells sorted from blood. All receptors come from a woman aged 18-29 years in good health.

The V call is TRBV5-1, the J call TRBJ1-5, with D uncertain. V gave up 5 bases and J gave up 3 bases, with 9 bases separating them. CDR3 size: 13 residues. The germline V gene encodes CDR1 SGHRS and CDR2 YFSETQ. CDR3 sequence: CASSIGPNQPQHF. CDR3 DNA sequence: TGCGCCAGCAGTATAGGACCCAATCAGCCCCAGCATTTT.

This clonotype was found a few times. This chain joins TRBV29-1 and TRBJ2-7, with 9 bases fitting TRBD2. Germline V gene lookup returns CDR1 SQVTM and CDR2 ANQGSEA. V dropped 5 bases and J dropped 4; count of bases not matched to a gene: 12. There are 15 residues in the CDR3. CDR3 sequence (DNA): TGCAGCGTTTATAACGCGGGAGGGCCGAGTTACGAGCAGTACTTC. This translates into CSVYNAGGPSYEQYF.

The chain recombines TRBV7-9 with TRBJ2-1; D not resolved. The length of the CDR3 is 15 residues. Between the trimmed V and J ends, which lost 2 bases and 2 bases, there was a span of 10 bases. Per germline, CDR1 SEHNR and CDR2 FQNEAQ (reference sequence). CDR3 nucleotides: TGTGCCAGCAGCTTACTGCAGTATACCTACAATGAGCAGTTCTTC. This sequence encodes CASSLLQYTYNEQFF.

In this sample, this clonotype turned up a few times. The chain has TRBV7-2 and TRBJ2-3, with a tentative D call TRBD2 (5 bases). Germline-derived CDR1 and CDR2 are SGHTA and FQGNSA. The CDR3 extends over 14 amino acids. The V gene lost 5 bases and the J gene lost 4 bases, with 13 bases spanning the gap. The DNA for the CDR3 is TGTGCCAGCAGCCCGGGGATCTGGGCAGATACGCAGTATTTT. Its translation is CASSPGIWADTQYF.

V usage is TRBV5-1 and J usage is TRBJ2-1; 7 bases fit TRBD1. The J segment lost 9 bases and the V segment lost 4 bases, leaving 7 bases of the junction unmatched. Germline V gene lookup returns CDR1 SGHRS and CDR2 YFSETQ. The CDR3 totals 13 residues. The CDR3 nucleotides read TGCGCCAGCAGCCCCGAGACAGGGCGTGAGCAGTTCTTC. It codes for CASSPETGREQFF.

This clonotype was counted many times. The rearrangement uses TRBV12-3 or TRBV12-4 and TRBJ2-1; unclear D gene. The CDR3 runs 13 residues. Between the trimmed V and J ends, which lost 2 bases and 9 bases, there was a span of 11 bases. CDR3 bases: TGTGCCAGCAGTTTACTGGGCTCATCTGAGCAGTTCTTC. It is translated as CASSLLGSSEQFF.

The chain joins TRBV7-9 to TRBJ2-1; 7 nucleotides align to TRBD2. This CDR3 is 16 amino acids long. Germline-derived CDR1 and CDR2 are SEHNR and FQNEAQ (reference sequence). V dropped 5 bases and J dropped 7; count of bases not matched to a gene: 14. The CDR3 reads CASSPRAGLLGNEQFF. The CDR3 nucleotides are TGTGCCAGCAGCCCGCGGGCGGGACTACTCGGGAATGAGCAGTTCTTC.

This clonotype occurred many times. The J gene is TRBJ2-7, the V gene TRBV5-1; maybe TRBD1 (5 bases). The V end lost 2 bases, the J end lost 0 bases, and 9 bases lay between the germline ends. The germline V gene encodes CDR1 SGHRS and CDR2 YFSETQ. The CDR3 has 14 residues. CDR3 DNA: TGCGCCAGCAGCTTTGACAGCCTCTCCTACGAGCAGTACTTC. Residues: CASSFDSLSYEQYF.

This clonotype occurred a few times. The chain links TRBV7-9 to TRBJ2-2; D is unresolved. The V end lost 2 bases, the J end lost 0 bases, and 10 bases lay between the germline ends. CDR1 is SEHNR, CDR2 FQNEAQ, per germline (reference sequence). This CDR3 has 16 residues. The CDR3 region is CASSLSRPANTGELFF. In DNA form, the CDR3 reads TGTGCCAGCAGCTTAAGCCGACCGGCGAACACCGGGGAGCTGTTTTTT.

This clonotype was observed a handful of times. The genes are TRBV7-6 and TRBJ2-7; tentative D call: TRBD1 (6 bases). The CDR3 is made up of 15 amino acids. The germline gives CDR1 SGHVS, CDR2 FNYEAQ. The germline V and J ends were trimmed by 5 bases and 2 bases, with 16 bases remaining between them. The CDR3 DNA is TGTGCCAGCAGCCGGCTGGGACATCCCACCTACGAGCAGTACTTC. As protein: CASSRLGHPTYEQYF.

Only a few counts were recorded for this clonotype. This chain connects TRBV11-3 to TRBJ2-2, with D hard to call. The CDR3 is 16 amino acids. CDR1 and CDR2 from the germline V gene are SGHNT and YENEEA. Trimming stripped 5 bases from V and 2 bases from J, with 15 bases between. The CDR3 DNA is TGTGCCAGCAGCCAGACCCCGCTGGATAACACCGGGGAGCTGTTTTTT. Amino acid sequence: CASSQTPLDNTGELFF.

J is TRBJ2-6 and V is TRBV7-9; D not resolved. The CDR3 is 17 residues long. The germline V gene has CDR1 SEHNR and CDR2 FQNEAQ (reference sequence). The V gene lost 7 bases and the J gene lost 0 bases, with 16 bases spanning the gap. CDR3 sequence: CASIQGTDSSGANVLTF. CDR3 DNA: TGTGCCAGCATCCAAGGTACCGACTCCTCTGGGGCCAACGTCCTGACTTTC. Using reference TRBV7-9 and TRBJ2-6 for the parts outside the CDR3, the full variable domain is DTGVSQNPRHKITKRGQNVTFRCDPISEHNRLYWYRQTLGQGPEFLTYFQNEAQLEKSRLLSDRFSAERPKGSFSTLEIQRTEQGDSAMYLCASIQGTDSSGANVLTFGAGSRLTVL.

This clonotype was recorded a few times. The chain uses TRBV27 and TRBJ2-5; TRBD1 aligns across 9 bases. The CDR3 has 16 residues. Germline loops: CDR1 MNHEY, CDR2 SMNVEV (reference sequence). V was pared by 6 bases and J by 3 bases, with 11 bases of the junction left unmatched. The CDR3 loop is CASSPLGTGTKETQYF. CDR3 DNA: TGTGCCAGCAGCCCCCTCGGGACAGGGACTAAAGAGACCCAGTACTTC.

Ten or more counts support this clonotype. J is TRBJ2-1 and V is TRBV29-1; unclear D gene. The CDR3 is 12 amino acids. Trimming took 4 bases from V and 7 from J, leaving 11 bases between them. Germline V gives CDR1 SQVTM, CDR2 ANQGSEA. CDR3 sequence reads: CSVGGHRNEQFF. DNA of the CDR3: TGCAGCGTTGGTGGTCATAGAAATGAGCAGTTCTTC.

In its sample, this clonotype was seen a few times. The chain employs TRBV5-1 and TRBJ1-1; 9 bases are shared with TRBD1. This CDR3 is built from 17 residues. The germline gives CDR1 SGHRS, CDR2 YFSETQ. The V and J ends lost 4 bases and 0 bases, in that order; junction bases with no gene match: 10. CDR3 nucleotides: TGCGCCAGCAGCCTAACGCTACAGGGGGCGGTGAACACTGAAGCTTTCTTT. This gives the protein CASSLTLQGAVNTEAFF.

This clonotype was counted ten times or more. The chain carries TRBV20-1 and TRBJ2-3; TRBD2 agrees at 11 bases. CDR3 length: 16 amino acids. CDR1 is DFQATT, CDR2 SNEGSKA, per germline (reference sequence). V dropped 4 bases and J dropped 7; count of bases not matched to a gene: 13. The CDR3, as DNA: TGCAGTGCTATGCAACTAGCGGGGGAACCGTCACATACGCAGTATTTT. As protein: CSAMQLAGEPSHTQYF.